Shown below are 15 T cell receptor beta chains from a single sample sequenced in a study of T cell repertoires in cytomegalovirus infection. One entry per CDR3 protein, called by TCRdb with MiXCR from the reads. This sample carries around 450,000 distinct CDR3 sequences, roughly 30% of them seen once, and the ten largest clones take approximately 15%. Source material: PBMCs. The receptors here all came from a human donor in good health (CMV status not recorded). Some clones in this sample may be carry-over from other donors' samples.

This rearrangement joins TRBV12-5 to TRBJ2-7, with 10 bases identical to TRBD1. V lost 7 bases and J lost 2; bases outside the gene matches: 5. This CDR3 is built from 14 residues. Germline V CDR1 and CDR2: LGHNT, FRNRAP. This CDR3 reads CASAPGQGPYEQYF. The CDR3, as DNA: TGTGCTAGTGCTCCGGGACAGGGGCCCTACGAGCAGTACTTC.

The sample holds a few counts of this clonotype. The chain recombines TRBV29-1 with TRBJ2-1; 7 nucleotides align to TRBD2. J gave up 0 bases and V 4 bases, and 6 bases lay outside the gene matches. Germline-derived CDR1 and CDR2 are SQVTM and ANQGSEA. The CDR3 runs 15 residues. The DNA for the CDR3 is TGCAGCGTTGGGACCGGGACTATCTCCTACAATGAGCAGTTCTTC. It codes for CSVGTGTISYNEQFF.

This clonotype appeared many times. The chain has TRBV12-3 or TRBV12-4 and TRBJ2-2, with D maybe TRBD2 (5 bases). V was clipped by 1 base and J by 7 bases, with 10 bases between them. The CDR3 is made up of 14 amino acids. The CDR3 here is CASSLEASGGELFF. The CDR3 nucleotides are TGTGCCAGCAGTTTAGAGGCAAGCGGCGGGGAGCTGTTTTTT.

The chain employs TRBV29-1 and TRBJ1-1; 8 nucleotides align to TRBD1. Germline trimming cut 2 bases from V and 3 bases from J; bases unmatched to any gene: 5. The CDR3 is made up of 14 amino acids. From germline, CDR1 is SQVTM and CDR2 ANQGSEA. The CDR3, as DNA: TGCAGCGTTGAAAGGACAGGGAGTTACACTGAAGCTTTCTTT. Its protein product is CSVERTGSYTEAFF.

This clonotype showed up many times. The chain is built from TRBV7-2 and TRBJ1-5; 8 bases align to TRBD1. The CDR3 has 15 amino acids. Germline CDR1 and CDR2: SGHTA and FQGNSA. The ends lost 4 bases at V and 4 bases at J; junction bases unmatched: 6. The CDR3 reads CASSSGTGPNQPQHF. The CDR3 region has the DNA TGTGCCAGCAGCTCGGGGACAGGCCCAAATCAGCCCCAGCATTTT.

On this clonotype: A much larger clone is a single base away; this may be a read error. DNA of the CDR3: TGTGCCAGCAGCTTGGGAGGGGTTAATCCACCCCTCCACTTT. It codes for CASSLGGVNPPLHF. The V and J genes are TRBV7-2 and TRBJ1-6; possible D gene TRBD1, 5 bases. CDR1 and CDR2 (germline): SGHTA, FQGNSA. CDR3 length equals 14 residues.

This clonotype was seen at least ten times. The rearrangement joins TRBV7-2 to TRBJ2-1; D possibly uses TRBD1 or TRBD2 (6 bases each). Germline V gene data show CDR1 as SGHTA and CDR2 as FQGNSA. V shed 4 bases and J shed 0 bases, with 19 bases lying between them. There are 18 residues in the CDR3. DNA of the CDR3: TGTGCCAGCAGCTCTCTGCCTAGGGGGGCGAGCTCCTACAATGAGCAGTTCTTC. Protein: CASSSLPRGASSYNEQFF. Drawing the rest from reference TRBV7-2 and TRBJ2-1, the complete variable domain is GAGVSQSPSNKVTEKGKDVELRCDPISGHTALYWYRQSLGQGLEFLIYFQGNSAPDKSGLPSDRFSAERTGGSVSTLTIQRTQQEDSAVYLCASSSLPRGASSYNEQFFGPGTRLTVL.

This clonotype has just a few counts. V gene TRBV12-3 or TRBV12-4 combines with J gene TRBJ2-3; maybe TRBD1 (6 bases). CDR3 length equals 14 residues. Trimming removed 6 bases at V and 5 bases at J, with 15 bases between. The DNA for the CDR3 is TGTGCCAGCAGCCCGTTGGGGGCAGTAGATACGCAGTATTTT. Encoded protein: CASSPLGAVDTQYF.

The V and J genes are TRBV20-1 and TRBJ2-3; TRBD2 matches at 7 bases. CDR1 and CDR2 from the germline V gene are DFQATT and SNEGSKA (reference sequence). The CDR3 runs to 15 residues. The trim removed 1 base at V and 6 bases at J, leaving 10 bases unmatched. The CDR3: CSARGGGVSRDTQYF. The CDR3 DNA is TGCAGTGCTAGAGGGGGGGGGGTATCAAGGGATACGCAGTATTTT.

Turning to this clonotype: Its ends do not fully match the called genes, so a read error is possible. CDR3 amino acids: CASSYLGGGSKNTEDFF. DNA of the CDR3: TGTGCCAGCAGTTACCTTGGGGGGGGTAGCAAGAACACTGAAGATTTCTTT. The rearrangement links TRBV6-6 to TRBJ1-1, with a possible D match to TRBD1 (5 bases). Germline CDR1 reads MNHNY; CDR2 reads SVGAGI (reference sequence). CDR3 size: 17 residues.

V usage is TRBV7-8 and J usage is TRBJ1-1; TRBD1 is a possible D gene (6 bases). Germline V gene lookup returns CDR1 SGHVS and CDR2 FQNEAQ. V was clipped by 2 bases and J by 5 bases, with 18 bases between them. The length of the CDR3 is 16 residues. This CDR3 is CASSLSGAGAKTEAFF. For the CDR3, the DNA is TGTGCCAGCAGCTTAAGTGGAGCGGGGGCAAAGACTGAAGCTTTCTTT.

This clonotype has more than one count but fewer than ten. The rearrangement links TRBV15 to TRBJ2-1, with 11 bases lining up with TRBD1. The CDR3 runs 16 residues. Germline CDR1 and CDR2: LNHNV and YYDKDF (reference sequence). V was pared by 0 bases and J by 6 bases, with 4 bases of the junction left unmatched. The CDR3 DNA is TGTGCCACCAGCAGAGATACCGGGACAGGGGGCAATGAGCAGTTCTTC. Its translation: CATSRDTGTGGNEQFF.

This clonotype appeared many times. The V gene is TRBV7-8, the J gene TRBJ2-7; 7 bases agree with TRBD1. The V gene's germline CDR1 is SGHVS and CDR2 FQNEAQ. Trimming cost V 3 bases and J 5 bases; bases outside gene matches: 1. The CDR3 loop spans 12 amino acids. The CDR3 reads CASSFDRDEQYF. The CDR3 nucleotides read TGTGCCAGCAGCTTTGACAGGGACGAGCAGTACTTC.

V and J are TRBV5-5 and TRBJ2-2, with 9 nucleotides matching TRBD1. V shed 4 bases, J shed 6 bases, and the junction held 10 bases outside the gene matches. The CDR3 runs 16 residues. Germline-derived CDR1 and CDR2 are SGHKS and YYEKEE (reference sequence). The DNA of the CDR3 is TGTGCCAGCAGCCCGAACAGGGGGCGTATACCCGGGGAGCTGTTTTTT. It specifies CASSPNRGRIPGELFF.

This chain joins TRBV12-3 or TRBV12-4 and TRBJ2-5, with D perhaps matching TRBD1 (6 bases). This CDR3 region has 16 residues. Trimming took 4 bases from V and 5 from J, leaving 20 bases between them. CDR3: CASSSAGDIKGETQYF. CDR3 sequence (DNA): TGTGCCAGCAGTTCAGCCGGGGACATCAAGGGGGAGACCCAGTACTTC.